What follows are 32 T cell receptor beta chains derived from one specimen sequenced in a study of blood T cell repertoires in COVID-19. The method was immunoSEQ multiplex PCR; TCRdb's version includes in-frame clones alone and lacks a portion of them. The data contain a few hundred thousand clones, just over 90% of them singletons. The sequenced sample consisted of PBMCs or T cells enriched from blood (not recorded which). The receptors originated from a woman aged 40-49 years who had been exposed to COVID-19.

The chain carries TRBV30 and TRBJ1-1; 7 bases match TRBD1. Germline assignment: CDR1 GTSNPN and CDR2 SVGIG (reference sequence). The CDR3 spans 11 residues. With V trimmed by 3 bases and J by 10 bases, 5 bases remained unmatched. The CDR3 nucleotides read TGTGCCTGGAGGGACAGGTCTCGAGCTTTCTTT. Protein sequence: CAWRDRSRAFF.

The chain links TRBV11-3 to TRBJ1-1; 8 bases fit TRBD1. This CDR3 is 15 amino acids long. Germline V gives CDR1 SGHNT, CDR2 YENEEA. V lost 10 bases and J lost 3; bases outside the gene matches: 13. The CDR3 nucleotides are TGTGCCACCATACGTCCTCAGGGGGCGGACACTGAAGCTTTCTTT. Residues: CATIRPQGADTEAFF.

V gene TRBV5-1 combines with J gene TRBJ2-3; possibly TRBD1 for D (5 bases). V lost 1 base, J lost 4 bases, and 13 bases lay in between. CDR1 SGHRS and CDR2 YFSETQ come from the germline V gene. The length of the CDR3 is 15 residues. In DNA form, the CDR3 reads TGCGCCAGCAGCTTGCAGGGTGGGATGTCAGATACGCAGTATTTT. Translating it yields CASSLQGGMSDTQYF.

V and J are TRBV7-9 and TRBJ2-3; 10 bases are shared with TRBD2. V lost 0 bases and J lost 5; bases outside the gene matches: 8. CDR1 and CDR2 (germline): SEHNR, FQNEAQ (reference sequence). This CDR3 is 17 amino acids long. CDR3 residues: CASSLARASGGRDTQYF. The CDR3 DNA reads as TGTGCCAGCAGCTTAGCGCGGGCTAGCGGGGGCCGAGATACGCAGTATTTT.

V is TRBV12-5 and J is TRBJ1-5, with TRBD1 matching over 9 bases. V lost 3 bases to trimming and J lost 3 bases; unmatched junction nucleotides: 6. Germline V lookup: CDR1 LGHNT, CDR2 FRNRAP. The CDR3 totals 16 residues. The CDR3 DNA follows: TGTGCTAGTGGTTTTGGGGACAGGGTGAACAATCAGCCCCAGCATTTT. This gives the protein CASGFGDRVNNQPQHF.

CDR3 region: CAISALTGGNSPLHF. CDR3 in DNA: TGTGCCATCAGTGCCCTGACAGGGGGTAATTCACCCCTCCACTTT. J is TRBJ1-6 and V is TRBV10-3; 9 nucleotides match TRBD1. Trimming took 4 bases from V and 6 from J; bases not matched to a gene: 4. CDR3 size: 15 residues. CDR1 ENHRY and CDR2 SYGVKD come from the germline V gene.

This clone was seen once. The chain couples TRBV5-8 to TRBJ2-5; D may be TRBD2 (6 bases). The CDR3 is 17 residues long. Germline assignment: CDR1 SGHTS and CDR2 YDEGEE. Between the trimmed V and J ends, which lost 6 bases and 1 base, there was a span of 22 bases. CDR3 DNA: TGTGCCAGCAAGGTCGGCGGGATTGTTATGGGCCAAGAGACCCAGTACTTC. It yields the protein CASKVGGIVMGQETQYF.

This clone has only one observation. The gene calls are TRBV7-2 and TRBJ1-6; TRBD1 is a possible D gene (5 bases). The ends were cut back, 5 bases at V and 14 bases at J, with 13 bases in the middle. CDR1 SGHTA and CDR2 FQGNSA come from the germline V gene. This CDR3 is 12 amino acids long. CDR3 sequence: CASSPGGFSLHF. The CDR3, as DNA: TGTGCCAGCAGCCCTGGGGGGTTTTCCCTCCACTTT.

The rearrangement links TRBV6-5 to TRBJ1-2; 8 positions match TRBD1. V was pared by 4 bases and J by 7 bases, with 5 bases of the junction left unmatched. The CDR3 extends over 13 amino acids. Germline V gene sequence: CDR1 MNHEY, CDR2 SVGAGI. CDR3 in DNA: TGTGCCAGCAGTTCTGGACAGGGATTTGGCTACACCTTC. Translation: CASSSGQGFGYTF.

This clone was seen only once. The chain couples TRBV6-2 or TRBV6-3 to TRBJ1-1, with 7 bases matching TRBD1. The CDR3 contains 13 residues. Germline V gene sequence: CDR1 MNHEY, CDR2 SVGEGT. V lost 5 bases to trimming and J lost 5 bases; unmatched junction nucleotides: 5. The DNA for the CDR3 is TGTGCCAGCAGTCTCCTCAGGGGGACTGAAGCTTTCTTT. Its translation: CASSLLRGTEAFF.

The chain is built from TRBV7-8 and TRBJ1-1; 7 nucleotides match TRBD1. The CDR3 contains 14 residues. V lost 5 bases to trimming and J lost 1 base; unmatched junction nucleotides: 4. Germline V lookup: CDR1 SGHVS, CDR2 FQNEAQ. In nucleotides, the CDR3 is TGTGCCAGCAGCCCGCGGACAGGGAACACTGAAGCTTTCTTT. The encoded protein is CASSPRTGNTEAFF.

V and J are TRBV19 and TRBJ1-3; 8 nucleotides agree with TRBD1. J was trimmed by 3 bases and V by 4 bases; bases with no gene match: 8. CDR3 size: 16 residues. Germline V gives CDR1 LNHDA, CDR2 SQIVND (reference sequence). CDR3 protein: CASSTGGAFRGNTIYF. The CDR3 nucleotides are TGTGCCAGTAGTACAGGGGGCGCATTCCGTGGAAACACCATATATTTT.

V gene TRBV5-5 combines with J gene TRBJ1-1, with D possibly being TRBD1 (6 bases). V was pared by 4 bases and J by 3 bases, with 13 bases between. The length of the CDR3 is 14 residues. Germline CDR1 and CDR2: SGHKS and YYEKEE (reference sequence). The CDR3 coding sequence is TGTGCCAGCAGCCCCGGGACATCGTACACTGAAGCTTTCTTT. This codes for CASSPGTSYTEAFF.

This chain joins TRBV30 and TRBJ2-1, with D possibly TRBD2 on 6 matching bases. The germline V gene has CDR1 GTSNPN and CDR2 SVGIG (reference sequence). The CDR3 loop spans 14 amino acids. V lost 4 bases, J lost 1 base, and 11 bases lay in between. Here the CDR3 reads CAWKRDFSYNEQFF. In DNA, the CDR3 is TGTGCCTGGAAGAGGGACTTTTCCTACAATGAGCAGTTCTTC.

For this clone: A read error may produce the germline difference seen at one junction end. The chain carries TRBV2 and TRBJ2-7, with 9 nucleotides matching TRBD1. The CDR3 is 11 amino acids. The germline V gene encodes CDR1 SNHLY and CDR2 FYNNEI. The CDR3 DNA reads as TGTGCCAGCAGTCGGGACAGGGAGCCGTACTTC. Residues: CASSRDREPYF.

The rearrangement joins TRBV3-1 (or the pseudogene TRBV3-2) to TRBJ2-5; 7 bases fit TRBD2. Germline values: CDR1 LGHDT, CDR2 YNNKEL (reference sequence). Trimming removed 3 bases from V and 4 bases from J; junction bases left unmatched: 8. This CDR3 is built from 15 residues. CDR3 coding DNA: TGTGCCAGCAGCCAGCCAGCGGGGCAGGTAGAGACCCAGTACTTC. It is translated as CASSQPAGQVETQYF.

The rearrangement joins TRBV7-6 to TRBJ2-1; 7 nucleotides match TRBD2. Per germline, CDR1 SGHVS and CDR2 FNYEAQ. V dropped 10 bases and J dropped 7; count of bases not matched to a gene: 13. The CDR3 runs 14 residues. CDR3 in DNA: TGTGCCACCATGTGGGGGGAGGGCAGTAATGAGCAGTTCTTC. This translates into CATMWGEGSNEQFF.

The chain links TRBV2 to TRBJ1-5; a weak D match, TRBD1 (6 bases). Germline V lookup: CDR1 SNHLY, CDR2 FYNNEI. V lost 4 bases, J lost 5 bases, and 15 bases lay in between. This CDR3 comprises 15 residues. This CDR3 reads CASSVRGASDQPQHF. The CDR3 coding sequence is TGTGCCAGCAGTGTGCGGGGGGCGAGCGATCAGCCCCAGCATTTT.

The chain links TRBV2 to TRBJ1-3; D is undetermined. Germline CDR1 and CDR2: SNHLY and FYNNEI. V gave up 6 bases and J gave up 2 bases, with 11 bases separating them. This CDR3 has 14 amino acids. This chain's CDR3 is CASSGLPAGNTIYF. CDR3 DNA sequence: TGTGCCAGCAGCGGACTGCCGGCTGGAAACACCATATATTTT. Filled out from reference TRBV2 and TRBJ1-3, the complete variable domain reads EPEVTQTPSHQVTQMGQEVILRCVPISNHLYFYWYRQILGQKVEFLVSFYNNEISEKSEIFDDQFSVERPDGSNFTLKIRSTKLEDSAMYFCASSGLPAGNTIYFGEGSWLTVV.

The V gene is TRBV6-1, the J gene TRBJ2-7, with 7 bases lining up with TRBD1. Trimming at V came to 3 bases and at J to 4 bases, leaving 6 bases not matched to a gene. The germline V gene has CDR1 MNHNS and CDR2 SASEGT. This CDR3 contains 14 residues. CDR3: CASSESTGLYEQYF. In DNA, the CDR3 is TGTGCCAGCAGTGAGTCGACAGGGTTGTACGAGCAGTACTTC.

The count of this clone is one. The J gene is TRBJ2-5, the V gene TRBV24-1, with 7 bases matching TRBD2. J was trimmed by 1 base and V by 3 bases; bases with no gene match: 1. The CDR3 extends over 14 amino acids. CDR1 is KGHDR and CDR2 is SFDVKD in the germline V gene. The CDR3 loop reads CATSDASGQETQYF. The CDR3 DNA reads as TGTGCCACCAGTGATGCTAGCGGCCAAGAGACCCAGTACTTC.

The CDR3 here is CATSVPGGSEEKLFF. In DNA, the CDR3 is TGTGCCACCAGCGTCCCAGGGGGCTCCGAGGAAAAACTGTTTTTT. This chain links TRBV15 with TRBJ1-4; 8 nucleotides match TRBD1. The CDR3 covers 15 residues. CDR1 and CDR2 from the germline V gene are LNHNV and YYDKDF (reference sequence). Trimming at V came to 5 bases and at J to 8 bases, leaving 10 bases not matched to a gene.

This chain connects TRBV10-2 to TRBJ1-2, with unresolved D. The CDR3 runs 13 residues. Germline V CDR1 and CDR2: WSHSY, SAAADI. V lost 6 bases to trimming and J lost 5 bases, with 13 bases between them. The CDR3 bases are TGCGCCAGCAGCGAAAAGACAAGTTATGGCTACACCTTC. It translates to CASSEKTSYGYTF.

With respect to this clone: Distinct nucleotide sequences in the sample also encode this CDR3. This chain connects TRBV5-1 to TRBJ1-2; 7 nucleotides agree with TRBD1. The CDR3 covers 14 residues. Germline V gives CDR1 SGHRS, CDR2 YFSETQ. The V and J ends lost 2 bases and 0 bases, in that order; junction bases with no gene match: 1. The CDR3: CASSLGTANYGYTF. The DNA for the CDR3 is TGCGCCAGCAGCTTAGGGACAGCTAACTATGGCTACACCTTC.

The rearrangement uses TRBV29-1 and TRBJ1-2, with TRBD1 matching 9 bases. Trimming removed 4 bases from V and 3 bases from J; junction bases left unmatched: 3. The germline V gene encodes CDR1 SQVTM and CDR2 ANQGSEA. The CDR3 covers 13 residues. As DNA, the CDR3 is TGCAGCGTTGCGGACAGGGGATACTATGGCTACACCTTC. As protein: CSVADRGYYGYTF.

This sequence joins TRBV9 and TRBJ2-2; 7 nucleotides match TRBD1. In germline, CDR1 is SGDLS, CDR2 YYNGEE. This CDR3 is 16 amino acids long. The V and J ends lost 2 bases and 0 bases, in that order; junction bases with no gene match: 4. The CDR3 loop reads CASSVRQGSNTGELFF. The CDR3 coding sequence is TGTGCCAGCAGCGTTAGACAGGGATCGAACACCGGGGAGCTGTTTTTT.

This chain connects TRBV9 to TRBJ1-3, with TRBD1 matching over 8 bases. The V segment lost 0 bases and the J segment 1 base; nucleotides outside the gene matches: 9. CDR1 is SGDLS and CDR2 is YYNGEE in the germline V gene. CDR3 length: 18 amino acids. CDR3 loop: CASSVALPGGGSGNTIYF. CDR3 nucleotides: TGTGCCAGCAGCGTAGCTTTGCCAGGGGGCGGTTCTGGAAACACCATATATTTT.

J is TRBJ2-2 and V is TRBV27; 9 nucleotides agree with TRBD2. J lost 5 bases, V lost 6 bases, and 19 bases had no gene match. The CDR3 runs to 19 residues. CDR1 and CDR2 (germline): MNHEY, SMNVEV (reference sequence). DNA of the CDR3: TGTGCCAGCAGCCCCTCCGGGACTAGCATTTTTCTCGGGACCGGGGAGCTGTTTTTT. It is translated as CASSPSGTSIFLGTGELFF.

The chain recombines TRBV13 with TRBJ2-7, with 7 bases that match TRBD2. V lost 5 bases to trimming and J lost 0 bases; unmatched junction nucleotides: 4. Germline CDR1 is PRHDT and CDR2 is FYEKMQ (reference sequence). There are 14 residues in the CDR3. CDR3: CASSRGGSSYEQYF. The CDR3 coding sequence is TGTGCCAGCAGCCGGGGCGGGAGCTCCTACGAGCAGTACTTC.

V is TRBV11-2 and J is TRBJ1-1; unclear D gene. Trimming stripped 2 bases from V and 14 bases from J, with 18 bases between. From germline, CDR1 is SGHAT and CDR2 FQNNGV. The CDR3 loop spans 13 amino acids. The CDR3 region has the DNA TGTGCCAGCAGCTTATATAAGGGAACCGGAGGATTCTTT. Its protein is CASSLYKGTGGFF.

The chain joins TRBV3-1 (or the pseudogene TRBV3-2) to TRBJ1-2; no clear D. The ends were cut back, 1 base at V and 2 bases at J, with 11 bases in the middle. CDR1 LGHDT and CDR2 YNNKEL come from the germline V gene (reference sequence). The CDR3 covers 15 residues. This CDR3 reads CASSQAGGQNYGYTF. As DNA, the CDR3 is TGTGCCAGCAGCCAAGCGGGAGGCCAGAACTATGGCTACACCTTC.

This sequence joins TRBV3-1 (or the pseudogene TRBV3-2) and TRBJ1-2; maybe TRBD1 (5 bases). Germline V gives CDR1 LGHDT, CDR2 YNNKEL (reference sequence). The CDR3 length is 15 residues. V lost 1 base and J 4 bases, leaving 13 bases between the germline ends. In DNA, the CDR3 is TGTGCCAGCAGCCAAGGGTCGCAGGGTACCTATGGCTACACCTTC. As protein: CASSQGSQGTYGYTF.